The T cell receptor beta chain under discussion was sequenced for a study of blood T cell dynamics during melanoma immunotherapy. Study details: Metastatic melanoma patients received first-line pembrolizumab or nivolumab plus ipilimumab. Study-wide points: It remained unknown if the driving T cell clones were melanoma-specific.

The sample's time point: pre-treatment baseline. One draw preceded checkpoint blockade; another followed its first cycle at week 3. The germline V gene encodes CDR1 SQVTM and CDR2 ANQGSEA. This CDR3 has 13 amino acids. The trim removed 6 bases at V and 3 bases at J, leaving 5 bases unmatched. The assay received all extracted DNA from sorted CD8+ subsets. Here immunoSEQ multiplex PCR was the method, and the copy in TCRdb shows in-frame clones only, minus some. The sample includes 13,000 or so clones, about 90% of them seen just once. In the case of this clone: What it recognizes is unknown.

The sample was effector memory CD8+ T cells from blood, taken from a patient treated with checkpoint blockade. The chain couples TRBV29-1 to TRBJ1-5; 7 bases align to TRBD1. The origin of this receptor is a human donor with melanoma. The CDR3 sequence is CSVLDRVNQPQHF. The DNA for the CDR3 is TGCAGCGTCCTAGACAGGGTCAATCAGCCCCAGCATTTT.